The 13 T cell receptor beta chains in this list originate from one sample, sequenced in a study of cytomegalovirus exposure and HLA in healthy donors. 60 Vbeta and 13 Jbeta primers were used in PCR. The protocol was immunoSEQ multiplex PCR, while the TCRdb copy is restricted to in-frame clones and leaves out a portion. The table shows over 200,000 clones, with approximately 80% occurring only once. Sequenced material: PBMCs. Source of these receptors: a male donor in good health and CMV-seronegative.

This clone was observed once. The chain links TRBV6-5 to TRBJ2-1, with 8 bases fitting TRBD2. V gave up 1 base and J gave up 9 bases; unmatched junction bases: 8. The CDR3 sequence is 15 residues long. Germline lookup yields CDR1 MNHEY and CDR2 SVGAGI. This CDR3 reads CASSYYAGGRGEQFF. CDR3 bases: TGTGCCAGCAGTTACTATGCGGGAGGCCGCGGTGAGCAGTTCTTC.

The table lists this clone with a few counts. The chain employs TRBV6-5 and TRBJ2-7, with D perhaps matching TRBD1 (5 bases). CDR3 length: 15 amino acids. Per germline, CDR1 MNHEY and CDR2 SVGAGI. V lost 3 bases and J lost 4, with 16 bases in between. The CDR3 DNA sequence: TGTGCCAGCAGTTATTTGGGTGGGGCAGAGTACGAGCAGTACTTC. Translating gives CASSYLGGAEYEQYF.

This rearrangement joins TRBV4-1 to TRBJ2-7; maybe TRBD1 (5 bases). The germline V gene encodes CDR1 MGHRA and CDR2 YSYEKL. The V gene lost 1 base and the J gene lost 3 bases, with 10 bases spanning the gap. The CDR3 runs 14 residues. The CDR3 nucleotides are TGCGCCAGCAGCCAAGCGGACAACGGCTACGAGCAGTACTTC. Its protein product is CASSQADNGYEQYF.

The rearrangement links TRBV7-9 to TRBJ2-5; D might be TRBD1 (6 bases). Between the trimmed V and J ends, which lost 8 bases and 2 bases, there was a span of 6 bases. Germline CDR1 reads SEHNR; CDR2 reads FQNEAQ (reference sequence). CDR3 length equals 11 residues. CDR3 DNA: TGTGCCAGCGGACAGCAAGAGACCCAGTACTTC. Translated, it gives CASGQQETQYF.

The chain is built from TRBV9 and TRBJ2-2, with 7 bases identical to TRBD1. CDR3 length: 16 residues. J was trimmed by 5 bases and V by 3 bases; bases with no gene match: 10. Germline CDR1 is SGDLS and CDR2 is YYNGEE. CDR3 sequence: CASSARQGNPTGELFF. CDR3 DNA: TGTGCCAGCAGCGCCCGACAGGGTAACCCTACCGGGGAGCTGTTTTTT.

This chain uses TRBV6-1 with TRBJ2-7, with D perhaps TRBD1 (5 bases). V was clipped by 4 bases and J by 3 bases, with 10 bases between them. There are 13 residues in the CDR3. Germline loops: CDR1 MNHNS, CDR2 SASEGT. CDR3 sequence reads: CASSGNTGYEQYF. The CDR3 coding sequence is TGTGCCAGCAGTGGGAATACAGGCTACGAGCAGTACTTC.

V and J are TRBV5-6 and TRBJ2-7; 7 bases line up with TRBD1. The V segment lost 0 bases and the J segment 2 bases; nucleotides outside the gene matches: 8. The CDR3 is made up of 16 amino acids. Germline loops: CDR1 SGHDT, CDR2 YYEEEE. The CDR3 nucleotides are TGTGCCAGCAGCTTGGCCCCGGGACAGCCAGCCTACGAGCAGTACTTC. It encodes CASSLAPGQPAYEQYF. The entire variable domain, with the rest obtained from reference TRBV5-6 and TRBJ2-7, is as follows: DAGVTQSPTHLIKTRGQQVTLRCSPKSGHDTVSWYQQALGQGPQFIFQYYEEEERQRGNFPDRFSGHQFPNYSSELNVNALLLGDSALYLCASSLAPGQPAYEQYFGPGTRLTVT.

The V call is TRBV27, the J call TRBJ1-5; no firm D call. Germline assignment: CDR1 MNHEY and CDR2 SMNVEV (reference sequence). There are 14 residues in the CDR3. V shed 5 bases and J shed 9 bases, with 17 bases lying between them. The CDR3: CASSRASTWWPQHF. The CDR3 DNA follows: TGTGCCAGCAGTCGAGCGTCAACTTGGTGGCCCCAGCATTTT.

The rearrangement joins TRBV6-5 to TRBJ1-1, with D perhaps matching TRBD1 (6 bases). The germline V and J ends were trimmed by 11 bases and 4 bases, with 17 bases remaining between them. The CDR3 totals 13 residues. CDR1 is MNHEY, CDR2 SVGAGI, per germline. This CDR3 reads CAVQTGGGTEAFF. The CDR3 region has the DNA TGTGCCGTGCAGACAGGTGGGGGCACTGAAGCTTTCTTT.

The count of this clone is one. The chain has TRBV2 and TRBJ2-2, with D hard to call. Germline lookup yields CDR1 SNHLY and CDR2 FYNNEI. The CDR3 is 13 residues long. V dropped 1 base and J dropped 6 bases, with 6 bases sitting between them. Here the CDR3 reads CASSEVSPGELFF. CDR3 coding DNA: TGTGCCAGCAGTGAAGTTAGTCCCGGGGAGCTGTTTTTT.

V and J are TRBV11-2 and TRBJ2-1; a weak D match, TRBD2 (7 bases). CDR1 is SGHAT, CDR2 FQNNGV, per germline. The germline V and J ends were trimmed by 3 bases and 8 bases, with 17 bases remaining between them. The CDR3 runs to 15 residues. The DNA for the CDR3 is TGTGCCAGCAGCTTCACTTCGGGGGGCGTACATGAGCAGTTCTTC. As protein: CASSFTSGGVHEQFF.

V usage is TRBV5-6 and J usage is TRBJ2-3; 8 nucleotides line up with TRBD1. With V trimmed by 0 bases and J by 5 bases, 8 bases remained unmatched. Germline loops: CDR1 SGHDT, CDR2 YYEEEE. This CDR3 is built from 16 residues. The CDR3 bases are TGTGCCAGCAGCTTGGCCTATGGACAGGGTATAGATACGCAGTATTTT. Protein sequence: CASSLAYGQGIDTQYF.

J is TRBJ2-7 and V is TRBV2, with unresolved D. Looked up from germline, CDR1 is SNHLY and CDR2 is FYNNEI. V was pared by 2 bases and J by 0 bases, with 11 bases between. This CDR3 has 15 amino acids. The CDR3 coding sequence is TGTGCCAGCAGTGAACGAGGTTCAGACTCCTACGAGCAGTACTTC. Translating gives CASSERGSDSYEQYF.